This is a list of T cell receptor beta chains from one sample in a study of cytomegalovirus exposure and HLA in healthy donors. Assay used: immunoSEQ multiplex PCR; TCRdb lists only in-frame clones, some missing. The data contain about 100,000 clones, 75% to 85% of them singletons. Sequencing was performed on PBMCs. Source of these receptors: a woman aged 18-29 years in good health and CMV-seronegative. The CDR3 runs from the conserved cysteine through the conserved F or W. The order of the fields is J gene, clone size, D gene, V gene, CDR3 DNA, CDR3 protein. D genes are given only for firm matches. Clone sizes are given selectively: once, few, many, or a class where the clone is expanded.

J: TRBJ2-5
size: NA
D: NA
V: TRBV2
DNA: TGTGCCAGCAGCCCGGGGGAGACCCAGTACTTC
CDR3: CASSPGETQYF

J: TRBJ2-5
size: NA
D: TRBD2
V: TRBV6-1
DNA: TGTGCCAGCAGTGAAAAAGCGGGAGGGCCGGAGACCCAGTACTTC
CDR3: CASSEKAGGPETQYF

J: TRBJ1-2
size: few
D: NA
V: TRBV6-1
DNA: TGTGCCAGCAGTGAAGGAACCTCAGGGTCCAATGGCTACACCTTC
CDR3: CASSEGTSGSNGYTF

J: TRBJ2-1
size: NA
D: TRBD1
V: TRBV28
DNA: TGTGCCAGCAGTCCGTGGACAGGGGGCACCTACAATGAGCAGTTCTTC
CDR3: CASSPWTGGTYNEQFF

J: TRBJ2-7
size: few
D: TRBD2
V: TRBV5-1
DNA: TGCGCCAGCAGCTTGGAGGCTAGCGGGGGGGAATATTCCTACGAGCAGTACTTC
CDR3: CASSLEASGGEYSYEQYF

J: TRBJ1-1
size: NA
D: NA
V: TRBV7-9
DNA: TGTGCCAGCAGCCTAGGGGGGGTGGACACTGAAGCTTTCTTT
CDR3: CASSLGGVDTEAFF

J: TRBJ2-5
size: NA
D: TRBD2
V: TRBV7-2
DNA: TGTGCCAGCAGCCCAAGAGCGGGACGAGAGACCCAGTACTTC
CDR3: CASSPRAGRETQYF

J: TRBJ1-3
size: NA
D: NA
V: TRBV7-9
DNA: TGTGCCAGCAGCTTAAGGAGTTCTGGAAACACCATATATTTT
CDR3: CASSLRSSGNTIYF

J: TRBJ1-1
size: NA
D: NA
V: TRBV19
DNA: TGTGCCAGCAAACCTGGGGGGGGGTCCACTGAAGCTTTCTTT
CDR3: CASKPGGGSTEAFF

J: TRBJ1-6
size: NA
D: NA
V: TRBV7-2
DNA: TGTGCCAGCAGCTTAATCCGACAGAATTCACCCCTCCACTTT
CDR3: CASSLIRQNSPLHF

J: TRBJ2-5
size: few
D: NA
V: TRBV5-5
DNA: TGTGCCAGCAGCCGACCACAGGTGCAAGAGACCCAGTACTTC
CDR3: CASSRPQVQETQYF

J: TRBJ1-2
size: NA
D: NA
V: TRBV19
DNA: TGTGCCAGTAGGAGGGGATCGAGTGGGGGCATCTTCTATGGCTACACCTTC
CDR3: CASRRGSSGGIFYGYTF

J: TRBJ2-7
size: NA
D: NA
V: TRBV21-1
DNA: TGTGCCAGCAGCAACAGGGGCTCATACGAGCAGTACTTC
CDR3: CASSNRGSYEQYF

J: TRBJ2-5
size: once
D: NA
V: TRBV30
DNA: TGTGCCTGGAGCCCGACAGCTACCCAAGAGACCCAGTACTTC
CDR3: CAWSPTATQETQYF

J: TRBJ2-7
size: NA
D: TRBD2
V: TRBV19
DNA: TGTGCCAGTAGTATTATGGCGGGGGGGATCTACGAGCAGTACTTC
CDR3: CASSIMAGGIYEQYF

J: TRBJ2-5
size: NA
D: NA
V: TRBV4-3
DNA: TGCGCCAGCAGCTCGAATTGGCCCGACCAAGAGACCCAGTACTTC
CDR3: CASSSNWPDQETQYF

J: TRBJ1-2
size: NA
D: TRBD1
V: TRBV2
DNA: TGTGCCAGCAGCGACAGGGGGTATGATGGCTACACCTTC
CDR3: CASSDRGYDGYTF

J: TRBJ2-7
size: NA
D: NA
V: TRBV2
DNA: TGTGCCAGCAGTGAACAGGGGTCGAACTACGAGCAGTACTTC
CDR3: CASSEQGSNYEQYF

J: TRBJ1-4
size: once
D: NA
V: TRBV30
DNA: TGTGCCTGGAACGGGGGACCTAATGAAAAACTGTTTTTT
CDR3: CAWNGGPNEKLFF

J: TRBJ2-7
size: NA
D: NA
V: TRBV5-1
DNA: TGCGCCAGCAGCTTGGCTGCCCGGTACGAGCAGTACTTC
CDR3: CASSLAARYEQYF

J: TRBJ1-2
size: NA
D: NA
V: TRBV29-1
DNA: TGCAGCGTTGACAGGGTCGGCGCTAACTATGGCTACACCTTC
CDR3: CSVDRVGANYGYTF

J: TRBJ2-1
size: NA
D: NA
V: TRBV29-1
DNA: TGCAGCGTTAGGCAGGGTTTCGGGGGCTCCTACAATGAGCAGTTCTTC
CDR3: CSVRQGFGGSYNEQFF

J: TRBJ2-7
size: NA
D: NA
V: TRBV5-4
DNA: TGTGCCAGCAGCTTCGGGACTGGCTACGAGCAGTACTTC
CDR3: CASSFGTGYEQYF

J: TRBJ2-1
size: NA
D: TRBD2
V: TRBV9
DNA: TGTGCCAGCAGCGTAGTTGGGACTACCTTCAATGAGCAGTTCTTC
CDR3: CASSVVGTTFNEQFF

J: TRBJ2-7
size: NA
D: NA
V: TRBV25-1
DNA: TGTGCCAGCAGTGATCGAGTTGGCTCCTACGAGCAGTACTTC
CDR3: CASSDRVGSYEQYF

J: TRBJ2-5
size: NA
D: TRBD2
V: TRBV4-1
DNA: TGCGCCAGCAGCCAAGTAATCCTAGCGGACCAAGAGACCCAGTACTTC
CDR3: CASSQVILADQETQYF

J: TRBJ2-7
size: NA
D: NA
V: TRBV19
DNA: TGTGCCAGTAGGCCGGCAGGGATAGGGTACGAGCAGTACTTC
CDR3: CASRPAGIGYEQYF

J: TRBJ1-2
size: NA
D: NA
V: TRBV7-9
DNA: TGTGCCAGCAGCGGAGGGACCGCGACCCCGAAAAACTATGGCTACACCTTC
CDR3: CASSGGTATPKNYGYTF

J: TRBJ2-2
size: NA
D: TRBD1
V: TRBV7-9
DNA: TGTGCCAGCAGCGGACGGGACAGGGGGAACACCGGGGAGCTGTTTTTT
CDR3: CASSGRDRGNTGELFF

J: TRBJ2-7
size: NA
D: TRBD1
V: TRBV2
DNA: TGTGCCAGCCACCTCCCCGACAGGGGGCTTACCGAGCAGTACTTC
CDR3: CASHLPDRGLTEQYF

J: TRBJ2-1
size: once
D: TRBD2
V: TRBV5-6
DNA: TGTGCCAGCAGCTGGACTAGCGGGAGTGAGCAGTTCTTC
CDR3: CASSWTSGSEQFF

J: TRBJ2-1
size: few
D: TRBD2
V: TRBV5-4
DNA: TGTGCCAGCAGCTTGGCCCTAGCGGGAGAGGGAGATGAGCAGTTCTTC
CDR3: CASSLALAGEGDEQFF

J: TRBJ1-5
size: NA
D: NA
V: TRBV6-1
DNA: TGTGCCAGCAGTGGTCGAGTGGACAGTATTCGCAAACAGCCCCAGCATTTT
CDR3: CASSGRVDSIRKQPQHF

J: TRBJ1-2
size: few
D: TRBD1
V: TRBV18
DNA: TGTGCCAGCTCACCGGACGCAGGGGGAGGCGTCTATGGCTACACCTTC
CDR3: CASSPDAGGGVYGYTF

J: TRBJ2-4
size: once
D: NA
V: TRBV27
DNA: TGTGCCAGCAGTTTGGGGGCTCACAAAAACATTCAGTACTTC
CDR3: CASSLGAHKNIQYF

J: TRBJ2-1
size: NA
D: TRBD2
V: TRBV30
DNA: TGTGCCTGGATGGGCCTAGCGGTCTACAATGAGCAGTTCTTC
CDR3: CAWMGLAVYNEQFF

J: TRBJ2-2
size: NA
D: TRBD1
V: TRBV7-9
DNA: TGTGCCAGCAGCGCGGACAGGGGTTTGACCGGGGAGCTGTTTTTT
CDR3: CASSADRGLTGELFF

J: TRBJ2-1
size: NA
D: TRBD2
V: TRBV7-2
DNA: TGTGCCAGCAGCTTAGTGTCTAGCGGGAGTAGGTGGAATGAGCAGTTCTTC
CDR3: CASSLVSSGSRWNEQFF

J: TRBJ2-7
size: NA
D: NA
V: TRBV6-5
DNA: TGTGCCAGCAGTTCCCGGGACTCCGTAGGGATGGACGAGCAGTACTTC
CDR3: CASSSRDSVGMDEQYF

J: TRBJ2-7
size: NA
D: TRBD2
V: TRBV7-8
DNA: TGTGCCAGCAGCTTGGGTGGGCTAGCGGACGCCTACGAGCAGTACTTC
CDR3: CASSLGGLADAYEQYF

J: TRBJ2-1
size: NA
D: TRBD2
V: TRBV2
DNA: TGTGCCAGCAGGAAGGGACTAGCGGGGCCCGATGAGCAGTTCTTC
CDR3: CASRKGLAGPDEQFF

J: TRBJ1-6
size: NA
D: NA
V: TRBV4-2
DNA: TGTGCCAGCAGCCAAGAGACCACAGGGCCCCGGTCTAATTCACCCCTCCACTTT
CDR3: CASSQETTGPRSNSPLHF

J: TRBJ1-2
size: once
D: NA
V: TRBV15
DNA: TGTGCCACCAGCATTGAGGGTCTCTATGGCTACACCTTC
CDR3: CATSIEGLYGYTF

J: TRBJ1-1
size: NA
D: NA
V: TRBV15
DNA: TGTGCCACCGGGGGAGGGGGGACTGAAGCTTTCTTT
CDR3: CATGGGGTEAFF

J: TRBJ2-2
size: NA
D: TRBD1
V: TRBV28
DNA: TGTGCCAGCAGTTTATCGGGACAGGGTAGGACCGGGGAGCTGTTTTTT
CDR3: CASSLSGQGRTGELFF

J: TRBJ2-7
size: NA
D: NA
V: TRBV7-2
DNA: TGTGCCAGCAGCTTAGAAGCTCTAGTACGGTATGGAAACGAGCAGTACTTC
CDR3: CASSLEALVRYGNEQYF

J: TRBJ2-7
size: NA
D: NA
V: TRBV27
DNA: TGTGCCAGCAGCCCCGGGGGTCGATCCTACGAGCAGTACTTC
CDR3: CASSPGGRSYEQYF

J: TRBJ1-1
size: NA
D: NA
V: TRBV6-6
DNA: TGTGCCAGCAACTTACCGGACAGCTACACTGAAGCTTTCTTT
CDR3: CASNLPDSYTEAFF

J: TRBJ2-1
size: NA
D: NA
V: TRBV19
DNA: TGTGCCAGTAGTTTTACAGGGAACAATGAGCAGTTCTTC
CDR3: CASSFTGNNEQFF

J: TRBJ2-5
size: NA
D: TRBD1
V: TRBV11-2
DNA: TGTGCCAGCAGCTCCTGGACAGGGCGTCGGCAAGAGACCCAGTACTTC
CDR3: CASSSWTGRRQETQYF

J: TRBJ2-5
size: NA
D: TRBD2
V: TRBV6-5
DNA: TGTGCCAGCAGTTACCTAGCGGGGGCCACCCAAGAGACCCAGTACTTC
CDR3: CASSYLAGATQETQYF

J: TRBJ2-2
size: NA
D: TRBD1
V: TRBV7-7
DNA: TGTGCCAGCAGCTTAACTACAGGGGAGACAAACACCGGGGAGCTGTTTTTT
CDR3: CASSLTTGETNTGELFF

J: TRBJ2-7
size: NA
D: NA
V: TRBV6-5
DNA: TGTGCCAGCAGTTACTCTTCCTCGGGCTACGAGCAGTACTTC
CDR3: CASSYSSSGYEQYF

J: TRBJ2-2
size: NA
D: TRBD2
V: TRBV7-6
DNA: TGTGCCAGCAGCTTACATGGCGGGAGGACGAACACCGGGGAGCTGTTTTTT
CDR3: CASSLHGGRTNTGELFF

J: TRBJ1-5
size: NA
D: TRBD1
V: TRBV19
DNA: TGTGCCAGTAGTATAAGGGACAGGAATCAGCCCCAGCATTTT
CDR3: CASSIRDRNQPQHF

J: TRBJ2-5
size: NA
D: NA
V: TRBV7-2
DNA: TGTGCCAGCAGTCGAGACCAAGAGACCCAGTACTTC
CDR3: CASSRDQETQYF

J: TRBJ1-4
size: NA
D: NA
V: TRBV5-6
DNA: TGTGCCAGCAGCTTACAGGTCGATGAAAAACTGTTTTTT
CDR3: CASSLQVDEKLFF

J: TRBJ1-2
size: NA
D: TRBD1
V: TRBV15
DNA: TGTGCCACCAGCAGAGATCAGCAGGGGGCGGATGGCTACACCTTC
CDR3: CATSRDQQGADGYTF